The table lists the clone carrying this TCR beta chain with many counts. TCRdb itself ran the 5' RACE reads through MiXCR, one entry per CDR3 protein. Seen here are about 48,000 distinct CDR3 sequences, approximately 5% observed once, and the top ten hold 11%. Time point meaning: sample taken at primary tumor resection. No cells were sorted before sequencing. The whole RNA sequenced was extracted from tumor, nontumor lung or frozen PBMC. These data are taken from a study of spatial heterogeneity in lung cancer. The CDR3 has 14 amino acids. V was pared by 3 bases and J by 6 bases, with 5 bases of the junction left unmatched. From germline, CDR1 is LNHDA and CDR2 SQIVND (reference sequence).

Source: PBMCs, taken at surgery. The V call is TRBV19, the J call TRBJ1-2, with 9 bases matching TRBD1. This TCR derives from a male donor with early-stage non-small cell lung cancer. CDR3 protein: CASSIPGDRDGYTF. Written as DNA, the CDR3 is TGTGCCAGTAGTATTCCTGGGGACAGGGATGGCTACACCTTC.